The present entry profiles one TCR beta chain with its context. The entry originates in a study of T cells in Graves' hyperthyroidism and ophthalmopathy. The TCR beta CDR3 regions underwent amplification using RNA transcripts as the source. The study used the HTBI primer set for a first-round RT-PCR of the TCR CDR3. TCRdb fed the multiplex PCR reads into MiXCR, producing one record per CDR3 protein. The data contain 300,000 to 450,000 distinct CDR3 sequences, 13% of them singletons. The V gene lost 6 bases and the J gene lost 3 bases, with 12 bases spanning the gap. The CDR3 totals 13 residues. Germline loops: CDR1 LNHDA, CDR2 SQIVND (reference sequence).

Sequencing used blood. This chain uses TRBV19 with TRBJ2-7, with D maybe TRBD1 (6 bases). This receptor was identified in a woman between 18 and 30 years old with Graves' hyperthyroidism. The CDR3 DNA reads TGTGCCAGTAGCTGGGACATCCGCTACGAGCAGTACTTC. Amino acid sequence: CASSWDIRYEQYF. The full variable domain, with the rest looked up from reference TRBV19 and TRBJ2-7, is DGGITQSPKYLFRKEGQNVTLSCEQNLNHDAMYWYRQDPGQGLRLIYYSQIVNDFQKGDIAEGYSVSREKKESFPLTVTSAQKNPTAFYLCASSWDIRYEQYFGPGTRLTVT.